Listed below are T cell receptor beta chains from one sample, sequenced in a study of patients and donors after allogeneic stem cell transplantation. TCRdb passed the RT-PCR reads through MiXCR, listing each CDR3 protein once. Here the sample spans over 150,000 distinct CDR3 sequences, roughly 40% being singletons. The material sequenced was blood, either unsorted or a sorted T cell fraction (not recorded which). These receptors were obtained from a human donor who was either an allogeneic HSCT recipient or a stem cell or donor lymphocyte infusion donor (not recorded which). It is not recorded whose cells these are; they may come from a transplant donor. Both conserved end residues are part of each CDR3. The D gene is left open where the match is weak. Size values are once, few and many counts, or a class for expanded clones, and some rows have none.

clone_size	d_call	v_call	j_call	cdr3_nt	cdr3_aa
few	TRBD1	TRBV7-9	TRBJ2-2	TGTGCCAGCAGCTTCGCCGGGACAGGGGGTCCCGGGGAGCTGTTTTTT	CASSFAGTGGPGELFF
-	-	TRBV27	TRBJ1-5	TGTGCCAGCAACGGTTGGGGAGGGGTTAGCAATCAGCCCCAGCATTTT	CASNGWGGVSNQPQHF
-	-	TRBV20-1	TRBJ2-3	TGCAGTGCTAGAGCTGAGCGGAACACAGATACGCAGTATTTT	CSARAERNTDTQYF
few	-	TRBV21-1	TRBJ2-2	TGTGCCAGCAGCAAAGGAGTTTTAAGGGGGCGTCACCCCGCCGGGGAGCTGTTTTTT	CASSKGVLRGRHPAGELFF
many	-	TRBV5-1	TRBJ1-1	TGCGCCAGCAGCTTGGAGGTGAACACTGAAGCTTTCTTT	CASSLEVNTEAFF
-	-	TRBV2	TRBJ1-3	TGTGCCAGCAGCCGACGCTTCTCTGGAAACACCATATATTTT	CASSRRFSGNTIYF
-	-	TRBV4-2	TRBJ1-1	TGTGCCAGCAGCCAAGGCCAGATCACTGATAACACTGAAGCTTTCTTT	CASSQGQITDNTEAFF
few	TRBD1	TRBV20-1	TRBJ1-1	TGCAGTGCTATCGACAGGGCCCGGTATCCTTTCTTT	CSAIDRARYPFF
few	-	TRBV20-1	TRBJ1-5	TGCAGTGCTAGAGAGAGGGACGTCTATCAGCCCCAGCATTTT	CSARERDVYQPQHF
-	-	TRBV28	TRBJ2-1	TGTGCCAGCAGTCCCCGGGGCAGGTCCTCCTACAATGAGCAGTTCTTC	CASSPRGRSSYNEQFF
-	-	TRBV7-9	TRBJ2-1	TGTGCCAGCAGCTTGGCTGGACTTTTGAACAATGAGCAGTTCTTC	CASSLAGLLNNEQFF
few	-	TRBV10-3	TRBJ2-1	TGTGCCATCACCGGGACCGATGGGTTCAATGAGCAGTTCTTC	CAITGTDGFNEQFF
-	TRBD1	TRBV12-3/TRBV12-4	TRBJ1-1	TGTGCCAGCAGTCCGTTGACAGGGATGGGGAACACTGAAGCTTTCTTT	CASSPLTGMGNTEAFF
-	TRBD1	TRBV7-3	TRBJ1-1	TGTGCCAGCAGCCAGACAGGGAACCAGAATTTGTGGACTGAAGCTTTCTTT	CASSQTGNQNLWTEAFF
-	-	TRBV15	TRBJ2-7	TGTGCCACCAGCCGATCTAGGTTAGTCAACGAGCAGTACTTC	CATSRSRLVNEQYF
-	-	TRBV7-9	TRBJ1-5	TGTGCCAGCAGCCGGGACGTAAATCAGCCCCAGCATTTT	CASSRDVNQPQHF
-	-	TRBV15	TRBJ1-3	TGTGCCACCCAATTTGGAAACACCATATATTTT	CATQFGNTIYF
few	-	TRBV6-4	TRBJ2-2	TGTGCCAGCAGTGCCTCCGGGACAAGATTTACCGGGGAGCTGTTTTTT	CASSASGTRFTGELFF
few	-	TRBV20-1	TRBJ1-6	TGCAGTGCTAGATCTTGGGACTCGGAAACACCCCTCCACTTT	CSARSWDSETPLHF
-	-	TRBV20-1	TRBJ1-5	TGCAGCGCCATCCGAGGGGCTGGGGATGGCAATCAGCCCCAGCATTTT	CSAIRGAGDGNQPQHF
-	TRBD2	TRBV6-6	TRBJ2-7	TGTGCCAGCACGGAGGAGGCTAGCGGCTCCTACGAGCAGTACTTC	CASTEEASGSYEQYF
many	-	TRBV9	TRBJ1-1	TGTGCCAGCAGCGTAGGCGGGGGTAGTGAAGCTTTCTTT	CASSVGGGSEAFF
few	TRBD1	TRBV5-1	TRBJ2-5	TGCGCCAGCAGCCGGACAGGGAGAGAGACCCAGTACTTC	CASSRTGRETQYF
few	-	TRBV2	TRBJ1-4	TGTGCCAGCGGGCGGGGGGGCGCAACTAATGAAAAACTGTTTTTT	CASGRGGATNEKLFF
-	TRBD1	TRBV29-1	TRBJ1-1	TGCAGCGCTCGGACAGGGGATAACACTGAAGCTTTCTTT	CSARTGDNTEAFF
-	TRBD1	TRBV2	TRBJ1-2	TGTGCCAGCAAAGGGACAGGCATCCAAAACTATGGCTACACCTTC	CASKGTGIQNYGYTF
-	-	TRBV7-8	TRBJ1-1	TGTGCCAGCAGCTCAGGGGAGCTGAACACTGAAGCTTTCTTT	CASSSGELNTEAFF
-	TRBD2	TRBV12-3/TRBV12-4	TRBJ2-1	TGTGCCAGCAGTTTATTCCTCGGGACTAGCTGGAATGAGCAGTTCTTC	CASSLFLGTSWNEQFF
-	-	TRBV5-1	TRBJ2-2	TGCGCCAGCAGCTTGGGACAGACGGGAACCGGGGAGCTGTTTTTT	CASSLGQTGTGELFF
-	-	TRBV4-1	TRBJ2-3	TGCGCCAGCAGCCGCACCGAACGACCCACAGATACGCAGTATTTT	CASSRTERPTDTQYF
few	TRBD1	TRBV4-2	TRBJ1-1	TGTGCCAGCAGCCCGGACAGGGAGAGATACACTGAAGCTTTCTTT	CASSPDRERYTEAFF
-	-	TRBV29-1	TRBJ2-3	TGCAGCGCCACCCCCGAAGGCGGAAGCACAGATACGCAGTATTTT	CSATPEGGSTDTQYF
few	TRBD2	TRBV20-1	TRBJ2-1	TGCAGCGAAACTAGCGGGACCGGTAGTGAGCAGTTCTTC	CSETSGTGSEQFF
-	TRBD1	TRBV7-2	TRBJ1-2	TGTGCCAGCAGCCCCTACCCCGGACAGGGGACTAACTATGGCTACACCTTC	CASSPYPGQGTNYGYTF
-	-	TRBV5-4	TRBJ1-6	TGTGCCAGCAGCTTGAGAGGGAGTAATTCACCCCTCCACTTT	CASSLRGSNSPLHF
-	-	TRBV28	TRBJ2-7	TGTGCCAGCAGTTTTTATGGGCTCGCAAGCTCCTACGAGCAGTACTTC	CASSFYGLASSYEQYF
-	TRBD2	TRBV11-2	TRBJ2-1	TGTGCCAGCAGCTCCCGGGGGGATCCCTCCTACAATGAGCAGTTCTTC	CASSSRGDPSYNEQFF
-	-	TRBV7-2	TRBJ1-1	TGTGCCAGCAGCTTAGAGGGTAGGTTGAACACTGAAGCTTTCTTT	CASSLEGRLNTEAFF
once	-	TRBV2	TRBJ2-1	TGTGCCAGCAGTGTGAGGGGCTTCTACAATGAGCAGTTCTTC	CASSVRGFYNEQFF
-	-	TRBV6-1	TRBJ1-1	TGTGCCAGCAATAAGAACACTGAAGCTTTCTTT	CASNKNTEAFF
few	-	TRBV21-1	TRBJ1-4	TGTGCCAGCAGTATACAGGGAGGACATGAAAAACTGTTTTTT	CASSIQGGHEKLFF
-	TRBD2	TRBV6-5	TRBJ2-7	TGTGCCAGCAGATCAACCCTGCTAGCGGGAGTGTGGGAGCAGTACTTC	CASRSTLLAGVWEQYF